The 29 T cell receptor beta chains reported below all come from one sample, sequenced in a study of blood T cell repertoires in COVID-19. The protocol was immunoSEQ multiplex PCR, while the TCRdb copy is restricted to in-frame clones and leaves out a portion. The sample yields about 30,000 clones, approximately 85% seen once. Sequencing input: peripheral blood. The receptors stem from a man in his sixties with active COVID-19.

CDR3 in amino acids: CAISRTGDSYEQYF. CDR3 DNA: TGTGCCATCAGCCGGACAGGAGATTCCTACGAGCAGTACTTC. The rearrangement links TRBV10-3 to TRBJ2-7; TRBD1 aligns across 7 bases. This CDR3 region has 14 residues. The germline gives CDR1 ENHRY, CDR2 SYGVKD. V gave up 6 bases and J gave up 1 base; unmatched junction bases: 6.

The rearrangement joins TRBV4-2 to TRBJ2-3, with D possibly TRBD2 on 6 matching bases. V gave up 0 bases and J gave up 2 bases, with 12 bases separating them. There are 16 residues in the CDR3. Germline-derived CDR1 and CDR2 are LGHNA and YNFKEQ. As DNA, the CDR3 is TGTGCCAGCAGCCAAGAGATAGCGGTCTACACAGATACGCAGTATTTT. Translated, it gives CASSQEIAVYTDTQYF.

This clone occurred once. The genes are TRBV6-5 and TRBJ2-7, with TRBD1 matching over 9 bases. The CDR3 sequence is 14 residues long. V was clipped by 6 bases and J by 5 bases; unmatched bases: 8. From germline, CDR1 is MNHEY and CDR2 SVGAGI. The CDR3 loop reads CASRGTGKENEQYF. In DNA, the CDR3 is TGTGCCAGCAGAGGGACAGGGAAAGAAAACGAGCAGTACTTC.

The rearrangement links TRBV4-2 to TRBJ1-1; no firm D call. V was pared by 1 base and J by 0 bases, with 6 bases between. Germline assignment: CDR1 LGHNA and CDR2 YNFKEQ. CDR3 length equals 14 residues. CDR3: CASSQGGVNTEAFF. CDR3 sequence (DNA): TGTGCCAGCAGCCAAGGCGGGGTGAACACTGAAGCTTTCTTT.

The chain has TRBV11-3 and TRBJ2-7, with TRBD1 matching over 9 bases. The V and J ends lost 3 bases and 3 bases, in that order; junction bases with no gene match: 6. CDR1 and CDR2 (germline): SGHNT, YENEEA. The CDR3 consists of 15 residues. CDR3 DNA: TGTGCCAGCAGCTTGGGACAGGGTGAGTTCTACGAGCAGTACTTC. It encodes CASSLGQGEFYEQYF.

The rearrangement uses TRBV2 and TRBJ2-5, with a possible D match to TRBD1 (6 bases). Trimming removed 10 bases from V and 4 bases from J, with 16 bases in between. Germline lookup yields CDR1 SNHLY and CDR2 FYNNEI. The CDR3 consists of 13 residues. This chain's CDR3 is CATQGFLVETQYF. The CDR3 nucleotides read TGTGCCACACAGGGCTTTTTGGTAGAGACCCAGTACTTC.

The rearrangement links TRBV5-4 to TRBJ2-5, with 9 nucleotides matching TRBD2. Unmatched junction bases numbered 14, after V lost 4 bases and J lost 4 bases. There are 17 residues in the CDR3. Germline V CDR1 and CDR2: SGHNT, YYREEE (reference sequence). CDR3 amino acids: CASSPRKWAGGGETQYF. CDR3 DNA sequence: TGTGCCAGCAGCCCCCGGAAATGGGCGGGAGGGGGAGAGACCCAGTACTTC.

This chain's CDR3 is CASSLLGGGYEQYF. The CDR3 DNA reads as TGCGCCAGCAGCTTACTAGGGGGTGGCTACGAGCAGTACTTC. J is TRBJ2-7 and V is TRBV5-1; tentative D call: TRBD1 (6 bases). The CDR3 runs to 14 residues. Germline-derived CDR1 and CDR2 are SGHRS and YFSETQ. The V and J ends lost 2 bases and 3 bases respectively, with 12 bases between them.

The chain combines TRBV18 with TRBJ1-2, with 7 bases aligning to TRBD1. The V and J ends lost 3 bases and 5 bases, in that order; junction bases with no gene match: 6. CDR3 length: 14 residues. Germline-derived CDR1 and CDR2 are KGHSH and LQKENI. The CDR3: CASSPGTVEYGYTF. CDR3 bases: TGTGCCAGCTCACCTGGGACAGTGGAGTATGGCTACACCTTC.

V is TRBV6-1 and J is TRBJ1-2; D unclear. This CDR3 has 16 amino acids. Germline assignment: CDR1 MNHNS and CDR2 SASEGT. With 0 bases removed from V and 2 bases from J, the gap between germline ends came to 13 bases. The CDR3 loop reads CASSEALRSGNYGYTF. DNA of the CDR3: TGTGCCAGCAGTGAAGCGCTCCGTTCGGGGAACTATGGCTACACCTTC.

The chain has TRBV15 and TRBJ2-4, with D perhaps TRBD1 (7 bases). In germline, CDR1 is LNHNV, CDR2 YYDKDF (reference sequence). Trimming removed 3 bases at V and 0 bases at J, with 12 bases between. This CDR3 is 16 amino acids long. The CDR3 spells CATSRTGRLAKNIQYF. In DNA, the CDR3 is TGTGCCACCAGCAGGACAGGGAGGCTAGCCAAAAACATTCAGTACTTC.

This clone was detected only a few times. V usage is TRBV19 and J usage is TRBJ2-5, with 8 nucleotides matching TRBD1. The CDR3 is 13 residues long. The germline V gene encodes CDR1 LNHDA and CDR2 SQIVND (reference sequence). V dropped 4 bases and J dropped 4; count of bases not matched to a gene: 2. The CDR3 DNA is TGTGCCAGTAGTACCACAGGGGGAGAGACCCAGTACTTC. This translates into CASSTTGGETQYF. Full variable domain (remainder filled in from reference TRBV19 and TRBJ2-5): DGGITQSPKYLFRKEGQNVTLSCEQNLNHDAMYWYRQDPGQGLRLIYYSQIVNDFQKGDIAEGYSVSREKKESFPLTVTSAQKNPTAFYLCASSTTGGETQYFGPGTRLLVL.

This clone has just one count. The V call is TRBV2, the J call TRBJ2-3; D is ambiguous. CDR1 and CDR2 (germline): SNHLY, FYNNEI. The CDR3 covers 13 residues. Trimming stripped 4 bases from V and 8 bases from J, with 13 bases between. The CDR3 reads CASSVSLTGTQYF. The DNA of the CDR3 is TGTGCCAGCAGTGTCTCCCTCACTGGTACGCAGTATTTT.

V usage is TRBV5-1 and J usage is TRBJ2-1; 9 nucleotides align to TRBD2. This CDR3 is built from 15 residues. Trimming took 3 bases from V and 6 from J; bases not matched to a gene: 7. CDR1 SGHRS and CDR2 YFSETQ come from the germline V gene. The CDR3 nucleotides are TGCGCCAGCAGCTATAGCGGGAGAGACGGCAATGAGCAGTTCTTC. Its protein is CASSYSGRDGNEQFF.

V and J are TRBV5-4 and TRBJ2-3; 14 bases fit TRBD2. J was trimmed by 3 bases and V by 5 bases; bases with no gene match: 11. Germline V gene data show CDR1 as SGHNT and CDR2 as YYREEE (reference sequence). The CDR3 runs 18 residues. The chain's CDR3 is CASSAGTSGRGRTDTQYF. For the CDR3, the DNA is TGTGCCAGCAGTGCCGGGACTAGCGGGAGAGGGAGGACAGATACGCAGTATTTT. The variable domain in full, completed from reference TRBV5-4 and TRBJ2-3, reads ETGVTQSPTHLIKTRGQQVTLRCSSQSGHNTVSWYQQALGQGPQFIFQYYREEENGRGNFPPRFSGLQFPNYSSELNVNALELDDSALYLCASSAGTSGRGRTDTQYFGPGTRLTVL.

This clone was picked up a small number of times. J is TRBJ2-1 and V is TRBV28, with 12 nucleotides matching TRBD2. With 4 bases clipped from V and 5 bases from J, the junction kept 9 bases outside the gene matches. Germline CDR1 MDHEN, CDR2 SYDVKM. The length of the CDR3 is 17 residues. CDR3 sequence: CASSSAVGLAGHNEQFF. The CDR3 nucleotides are TGTGCCAGCAGTTCCGCTGTGGGACTAGCGGGCCACAATGAGCAGTTCTTC.

The chain links TRBV28 to TRBJ2-3; 7 bases are shared with TRBD2. Germline lookup yields CDR1 MDHEN and CDR2 SYDVKM. Germline trimming cut 3 bases from V and 3 bases from J; bases unmatched to any gene: 6. The CDR3 extends over 15 amino acids. The CDR3 is CASSFVGGPTDTQYF. As DNA, the CDR3 is TGTGCCAGCAGTTTCGTGGGAGGGCCGACAGATACGCAGTATTTT.

The rearrangement links TRBV5-1 to TRBJ2-5, with D tentatively TRBD1 (6 bases). This CDR3 has 15 amino acids. V lost 0 bases and J 4 bases, leaving 13 bases between the germline ends. Per germline, CDR1 SGHRS and CDR2 YFSETQ. The DNA of the CDR3 is TGCGCCAGCAGCTTGGCCGGGCAGGGGCGAGAGACCCAGTACTTC. This codes for CASSLAGQGRETQYF. The full variable domain, rest sourced from reference TRBV5-1 and TRBJ2-5, is KAGVTQTPRYLIKTRGQQVTLSCSPISGHRSVSWYQQTPGQGLQFLFEYFSETQRNKGNFPGRFSGRQFSNSRSEMNVSTLELGDSALYLCASSLAGQGRETQYFGPGTRLLVL.

V and J are TRBV5-5 and TRBJ2-5, with 8 nucleotides matching TRBD1. This CDR3 has 16 residues. Germline V gives CDR1 SGHKS, CDR2 YYEKEE (reference sequence). V lost 4 bases and J lost 4; bases outside the gene matches: 12. The CDR3 sequence is CASSKTPGQVRETQYF. The CDR3 DNA reads as TGTGCCAGCAGCAAAACGCCGGGACAGGTCCGAGAGACCCAGTACTTC.

The rearrangement links TRBV7-2 to TRBJ1-2; 7 bases align to TRBD1. This CDR3 is 15 amino acids long. Losses at the gene ends were 5 bases for V and 2 bases for J; bases not matched to a gene: 8. CDR1 SGHTA and CDR2 FQGNSA come from the germline V gene. The CDR3, as DNA: TGTGCCAGCAGCAACAGGGGATTCCGAAACTATGGCTACACCTTC. Protein: CASSNRGFRNYGYTF.

The gene calls are TRBV5-1 and TRBJ2-6, with TRBD2 matching over 8 bases. This CDR3 has 18 residues. Germline CDR1 and CDR2: SGHRS and YFSETQ. The ends lost 4 bases at V and 0 bases at J; junction bases unmatched: 9. The CDR3 loop is CASSAWIAGYSGANVLTF. In DNA form, the CDR3 reads TGCGCCAGCAGCGCCTGGATAGCGGGGTACTCTGGGGCCAACGTCCTGACTTTC.

The V and J genes are TRBV28 and TRBJ2-7, with a possible D match to TRBD2 (5 bases). V was clipped by 4 bases and J by 6 bases, with 16 bases between them. This CDR3 region has 14 residues. Germline assignment: CDR1 MDHEN and CDR2 SYDVKM. CDR3 loop: CASSSRGKISEQYF. Here the CDR3 DNA reads TGTGCCAGCAGTTCCCGGGGAAAAATAAGCGAGCAGTACTTC.

The chain employs TRBV11-3 and TRBJ2-1; 10 bases fit TRBD2. The CDR3 totals 15 residues. Germline-derived CDR1 and CDR2 are SGHNT and YENEEA. J gave up 4 bases and V 5 bases, and 5 bases lay outside the gene matches. CDR3 nucleotide sequence: TGTGCCAGCAGCCTCCGGACTAGCGGTTACAATGAGCAGTTCTTC. Translated: CASSLRTSGYNEQFF.

This clone was seen only once. The chain has TRBV9 and TRBJ2-7; 9 bases agree with TRBD1. V was pared by 4 bases and J by 6 bases, with 5 bases of the junction left unmatched. The CDR3 sequence is 13 residues long. Germline loops: CDR1 SGDLS, CDR2 YYNGEE. CDR3 region: CASSLTGGVEQYF. CDR3 DNA: TGTGCCAGCAGCCTCACAGGGGGCGTCGAGCAGTACTTC.

This clone was seen just once. The V call is TRBV18, the J call TRBJ1-5; 9 bases map to TRBD1. The germline V gene encodes CDR1 KGHSH and CDR2 LQKENI. The CDR3 sequence is 16 residues long. V gave up 0 bases and J gave up 7 bases; unmatched junction bases: 7. This chain's CDR3 is CASSPPTGQGVQPQHF. The CDR3 DNA is TGTGCCAGCTCACCACCGACGGGACAGGGTGTCCAGCCCCAGCATTTT. The full variable domain, its missing parts supplied by reference TRBV18 and TRBJ1-5, is NAGVMQNPRHLVRRRGQEARLRCSPMKGHSHVYWYRQLPEEGLKFMVYLQKENIIDESGMPKERFSAEFPKEGPSILRIQQVVRGDSAAYFCASSPPTGQGVQPQHFGDGTRLSIL.

The chain carries TRBV6-6 and TRBJ2-7; 11 bases align to TRBD2. Germline trimming cut 6 bases from V and 3 bases from J; bases unmatched to any gene: 4. Germline V gene lookup returns CDR1 MNHNY and CDR2 SVGAGI (reference sequence). The CDR3 totals 14 residues. The CDR3, as DNA: TGTGCCAGCAGAGGACTAGCGGGCCTCTACGAGCAGTACGTC. This encodes CASRGLAGLYEQYV.

About this clone: This sample includes further DNA sequences coding for the same CDR3. The chain has TRBV7-2 and TRBJ2-1, with unresolved D. V was pared by 2 bases and J by 7 bases, with 3 bases between. The CDR3 is made up of 11 amino acids. Germline assignment: CDR1 SGHTA and CDR2 FQGNSA. The CDR3, as DNA: TGTGCCAGCAGCTTATTAAATGAGCAGTTCTTC. Translating gives CASSLLNEQFF.

The V gene is TRBV5-6, the J gene TRBJ1-3, with 9 nucleotides matching TRBD1. The CDR3 runs to 13 residues. Trimming removed 4 bases from V and 9 bases from J; junction bases left unmatched: 5. Germline CDR1 reads SGHDT; CDR2 reads YYEEEE. As DNA, the CDR3 is TGTGCCAGCAGCAAGGGACAGGGTGGCACCATATATTTT. Protein: CASSKGQGGTIYF.

V gene TRBV9 combines with J gene TRBJ2-1; tentatively, D is TRBD1 (7 bases). The V and J ends lost 0 bases and 7 bases respectively, with 14 bases between them. CDR3 size: 15 residues. CDR1 is SGDLS and CDR2 is YYNGEE in the germline V gene. The CDR3 DNA is TGTGCCAGCAGCGTAGGAGGAGGGGGCAGGAATGAGCAGTTCTTC. This translates into CASSVGGGGRNEQFF. The variable domain in full, with the rest retrieved from reference TRBV9 and TRBJ2-1, is DSGVTQTPKHLITATGQRVTLRCSPRSGDLSVYWYQQSLDQGLQFLIQYYNGEERAKGNILERFSAQQFPDLHSELNLSSLELGDSALYFCASSVGGGGRNEQFFGPGTRLTVL.